One sample yielded the 24 T cell receptor beta chains listed below, sequenced in a study of blood T cells in healthy people across ages. The authors ran a second PCR of roughly 6 to 11 cycles using a sample-barcoded 5' primer and a J-beta primer mix. TCRdb reprocessed the 5' RACE reads via MiXCR and lists one record per CDR3 protein. The sample holds 1.5 million to 2 million distinct CDR3 sequences, about 30% seen once. The sample consisted of blood. These receptors originate from a woman in her twenties or thirties in good health.

The gene calls are TRBV12-3 or TRBV12-4 and TRBJ1-1; possible D gene TRBD1, 5 bases. The V end lost 6 bases, the J end lost 3 bases, and 8 bases lay between the germline ends. This CDR3 region has 12 residues. For the CDR3, the DNA is TGTGCCAGCAGGATCAGGGACACTGAAGCTTTCTTT. Residues: CASRIRDTEAFF.

The chain employs TRBV5-1 and TRBJ2-4; 7 nucleotides match TRBD2. V trimming: 6 bases; J trimming: 11 bases; junction bases outside the gene matches: 11. The CDR3 length is 13 residues. The germline V gene encodes CDR1 SGHRS and CDR2 YFSETQ. Here the CDR3 DNA reads TGCGCCAGCAACTACGGGATTCGGGAGGTTCAGTACTTC. This sequence encodes CASNYGIREVQYF. Full variable domain (outside the CDR3, taken from reference TRBV5-1 and TRBJ2-4): KAGVTQTPRYLIKTRGQQVTLSCSPISGHRSVSWYQQTPGQGLQFLFEYFSETQRNKGNFPGRFSGRQFSNSRSEMNVSTLELGDSALYLCASNYGIREVQYFGAGTRLSVL.

A few counts support this clonotype. This sequence joins TRBV6-1 and TRBJ2-1; tentatively, D is TRBD2 (5 bases). This CDR3 has 17 amino acids. Trimming took off 3 bases at V and 1 base at J, with 16 bases between the two ends. Per the germline V gene, CDR1 is MNHNS and CDR2 is SASEGT. CDR3 bases: TGTGCCAGCAGTGACTACCCCTCTACGGGGTCCTACAATGAGCAGTTCTTC. Protein sequence: CASSDYPSTGSYNEQFF.

The rearrangement links TRBV6-5 to TRBJ1-1; D perhaps matches TRBD1 (5 bases). Germline values: CDR1 MNHEY, CDR2 SVGAGI. The CDR3 runs 13 residues. Between the trimmed V and J ends, which lost 2 bases and 10 bases, there was a span of 14 bases. The CDR3 nucleotides are TGTGCCAGCAGTTACGGGGGGAAACGTCCAGCTTTCTTT. It translates to CASSYGGKRPAFF.

This clonotype was seen a handful of times. At one of its ends the junction is not consistent with the germline gene, which may arise from a read error. This chain links TRBV7-2 with TRBJ2-2; a possible D gene is TRBD2 (5 bases). This CDR3 contains 15 residues. Germline CDR1 and CDR2: SGHTA and FQGNSA. CDR3: CAGSLGASNTGELFF. For the CDR3, the DNA is TGTGCCGGCAGCTTGGGAGCGTCGAACACCGGGGAGCTGTTTTTT.

The sample holds a few counts of this clonotype. The rearrangement uses TRBV7-9 and TRBJ1-4; tentatively, D is TRBD1 (5 bases). V dropped 5 bases and J dropped 7 bases, with 17 bases sitting between them. Germline V gene data show CDR1 as SEHNR and CDR2 as FQNEAQ (reference sequence). The CDR3 sequence is 15 residues long. The CDR3 reads CASSRNGQFFEKLFF. The CDR3 DNA reads TGTGCCAGCAGCCGAAACGGACAATTCTTTGAAAAACTGTTTTTT.

The chain couples TRBV27 to TRBJ2-3, with TRBD2 matching over 11 bases. V was clipped by 0 bases and J by 2 bases; unmatched bases: 1. Looked up from germline, CDR1 is MNHEY and CDR2 is SMNVEV (reference sequence). There are 16 residues in the CDR3. CDR3 amino acids: CASSLSTSGNTDTQYF. DNA of the CDR3: TGTGCCAGCAGTTTATCGACTAGCGGGAACACAGATACGCAGTATTTT.

In regard to this clonotype: At one end the junction does not follow the germline gene, possibly because of a read error. The chain has TRBV29-1 and TRBJ1-2; tentatively, D is TRBD1 (5 bases). This CDR3 contains 14 residues. CDR1 and CDR2 (germline): SQVTM, ANQGSEA. CDR3 amino acids: CGVEPQPWGYGYTF. The CDR3 DNA reads as TGCGGCGTTGAACCCCAGCCCTGGGGGTATGGCTACACCTTC.

Concerning this clonotype: A read error may account for a junction end that differs from germline. V and J are TRBV7-2 and TRBJ2-3, with D possibly TRBD2 on 5 matching bases. Germline assignment: CDR1 SGHTA and CDR2 FQGNSA. This CDR3 region has 15 residues. CDR3 in amino acids: CASSPDWGNTDTQYF. The DNA for the CDR3 is TGTGCCAGCAGCCCGGACTGGGGTAACACAGATACGCAGTACTTT. The full variable domain, its missing parts supplied by reference TRBV7-2 and TRBJ2-3, is GAGVSQSPSNKVTEKGKDVELRCDPISGHTALYWYRQSLGQGLEFLIYFQGNSAPDKSGLPSDRFSAERTGGSVSTLTIQRTQQEDSAVYLCASSPDWGNTDTQYFGPGTRLTVL.

V gene TRBV7-9 combines with J gene TRBJ2-3; D unclear. V was trimmed by 5 bases and J by 14 bases, leaving 14 bases between them. The CDR3 runs 11 residues. Per the germline V gene, CDR1 is SEHNR and CDR2 is FQNEAQ (reference sequence). The CDR3 DNA follows: TGTGCCAGCAGCAACGGCGGCAGTCGGTATTTT. Amino acid sequence: CASSNGGSRYF.

The J gene is TRBJ1-5, the V gene TRBV28; unclear D gene. The germline gives CDR1 MDHEN, CDR2 SYDVKM. The CDR3 sequence is 12 residues long. The DNA for the CDR3 is TGTGGGACGGCAAGTAGCAATCAGCCCCAGCATTTT. Protein sequence: CGTASSNQPQHF.

In this sample, this clonotype turned up a few times. This chain links TRBV5-5 with TRBJ2-3; 9 bases are shared with TRBD2. Losses at the gene ends were 5 bases for V and 4 bases for J; bases not matched to a gene: 8. CDR1 is SGHKS, CDR2 YYEKEE, per germline (reference sequence). The CDR3 runs to 15 residues. CDR3 in DNA: TGTGCCAGCAGTCCGCGGGGGGGCGGAGCAGATACGCAGTATTTT. It codes for CASSPRGGGADTQYF.

CDR3 in amino acids: CASSSRESFNEQYF. CDR3 DNA: TGTGCCAGCAGTTCCCGGGAGAGCTTCAACGAGCAGTACTTC. The chain employs TRBV12-3 or TRBV12-4 and TRBJ2-7; a weak D match, TRBD2 (6 bases). This CDR3 region has 14 residues. V dropped 4 bases and J dropped 5 bases, with 15 bases sitting between them.

The chain has TRBV28 and TRBJ2-2, with 8 bases fitting TRBD1. Germline values: CDR1 MDHEN, CDR2 SYDVKM. Losses at the gene ends were 6 bases for V and 6 bases for J; bases not matched to a gene: 6. CDR3 length: 14 residues. This chain's CDR3 is CASRKRQGPGELFF. CDR3 DNA sequence: TGTGCCAGCAGAAAAAGACAGGGGCCCGGGGAGCTGTTTTTT. The full variable domain, with the rest looked up from reference TRBV28 and TRBJ2-2, is DVKVTQSSRYLVKRTGEKVFLECVQDMDHENMFWYRQDPGLGLRLIYFSYDVKMKEKGDIPEGYSVSREKKERFSLILESASTNQTSMYLCASRKRQGPGELFFGEGSRLTVL.

V gene TRBV7-2 combines with J gene TRBJ2-6, with a possible D match to TRBD2 (6 bases). Germline assignment: CDR1 SGHTA and CDR2 FQGNSA. Trimming took off 5 bases at V and 1 base at J, with 15 bases between the two ends. This CDR3 has 17 amino acids. DNA of the CDR3: TGTGCCAGCAGCCTGGGACTTGTAGCTTCTGGGGCCAACGTCCTGACTTTC. It encodes CASSLGLVASGANVLTF. The full variable domain, in which reference TRBV7-2 and TRBJ2-6 provide the parts outside the CDR3, is GAGVSQSPSNKVTEKGKDVELRCDPISGHTALYWYRQSLGQGLEFLIYFQGNSAPDKSGLPSDRFSAERTGGSVSTLTIQRTQQEDSAVYLCASSLGLVASGANVLTFGAGSRLTVL.

The rearrangement joins TRBV2 to TRBJ2-5; D gene ambiguous. The CDR3 length is 14 residues. With 2 bases removed from V and 4 bases from J, the gap between germline ends came to 11 bases. Germline-derived CDR1 and CDR2 are SNHLY and FYNNEI. The chain's CDR3 is CASSENAISETQYF. The DNA of the CDR3 is TGTGCCAGCAGTGAAAACGCGATTTCAGAGACCCAGTACTTC. The full variable domain, in which reference TRBV2 and TRBJ2-5 provide the parts outside the CDR3, is EPEVTQTPSHQVTQMGQEVILRCVPISNHLYFYWYRQILGQKVEFLVSFYNNEISEKSEIFDDQFSVERPDGSNFTLKIRSTKLEDSAMYFCASSENAISETQYFGPGTRLLVL.

The rearrangement links TRBV3-1 to TRBJ2-7; 14 nucleotides match TRBD2. CDR3 size: 16 residues. V dropped 1 base and J dropped 5; count of bases not matched to a gene: 4. Per the germline V gene, CDR1 is LGHDT and CDR2 is YNNKEL (reference sequence). In DNA form, the CDR3 reads TGTGCCAGCAGCCAAGGGACTAGCGGGAGGATCGACGAGCAGTACTTC. It translates to CASSQGTSGRIDEQYF.

The chain carries TRBV6-2 or TRBV6-3 and TRBJ2-5; D unclear. This CDR3 spans 14 amino acids. Trimming shortened V by 3 bases and J by 2 bases, and 10 bases separated the two germline ends. The germline V gene has CDR1 MNHEY and CDR2 SVGEGT. CDR3 nucleotides: TGTGCCAGCAGTTATCTGTCCAGACAAGAGACCCAGTACTTC. This gives the protein CASSYLSRQETQYF.

This clonotype was seen only a few times. The chain is built from TRBV11-2 and TRBJ2-7; D is unresolved. From germline, CDR1 is SGHAT and CDR2 FQNNGV. The CDR3 extends over 15 amino acids. V was shortened by 5 bases and J by 0 bases, with 14 bases between the two germline ends. The CDR3 here is CASSPSPNDSYEQYF. CDR3 in DNA: TGTGCCAGCAGCCCGTCCCCGAACGACTCCTACGAGCAGTACTTC.

As to this clonotype: One end of the junction varies from germline; a read error may be responsible. The chain is built from TRBV6-2 or TRBV6-3 and TRBJ2-4; 13 bases are a match to TRBD2. CDR1 MNHEY and CDR2 SVGEGT come from the germline V gene. This CDR3 comprises 17 residues. The CDR3 DNA reads TGTACCAGTCTAATGAGACCGGGACTAGCGGGAAAAAACATTCAGTACTTC. Its protein is CTSLMRPGLAGKNIQYF.

This chain connects TRBV28 to TRBJ2-3; weak D call: TRBD2 (5 bases). The germline V gene has CDR1 MDHEN and CDR2 SYDVKM. The germline V and J ends were trimmed by 4 bases and 1 base, with 12 bases remaining between them. This CDR3 spans 15 amino acids. The CDR3 DNA is TGTGCCAGCAGTTCCCCGGGGAGCGGCACAGATACGCAGTATTTT. Translating gives CASSSPGSGTDTQYF.

The chain recombines TRBV20-1 with TRBJ2-7; D may correspond to TRBD1 or TRBD2 (6 bases each). CDR3 size: 13 residues. Germline CDR1 reads DFQATT; CDR2 reads SNEGSKA (reference sequence). DNA for the CDR3: TGCAGCGCCGCGAGGAGGGGGGCCTACGAGCAGTACTTC. Translation: CSAARRGAYEQYF.

The genes are TRBV2 and TRBJ2-1; 9 bases are shared with TRBD2. This CDR3 region has 15 residues. Germline V gene data show CDR1 as SNHLY and CDR2 as FYNNEI. The V segment lost 8 bases and the J segment 8 bases; nucleotides outside the gene matches: 13. The CDR3 DNA reads as TGTGCCAGCCAGGTAGAGGCTAGCGGGAACCATGAGCAGTTCTTC. Residues: CASQVEASGNHEQFF.

This chain links TRBV29-1 with TRBJ1-2; no clear D gene. V lost 8 bases and J 4 bases, leaving 14 bases between the germline ends. Germline V gene data show CDR1 as SQVTM and CDR2 as ANQGSEA. The CDR3 has 12 residues. CDR3 sequence: CSTKRGAYGYTF. The CDR3 coding sequence is TGCAGCACAAAGCGGGGAGCCTATGGCTACACCTTC.